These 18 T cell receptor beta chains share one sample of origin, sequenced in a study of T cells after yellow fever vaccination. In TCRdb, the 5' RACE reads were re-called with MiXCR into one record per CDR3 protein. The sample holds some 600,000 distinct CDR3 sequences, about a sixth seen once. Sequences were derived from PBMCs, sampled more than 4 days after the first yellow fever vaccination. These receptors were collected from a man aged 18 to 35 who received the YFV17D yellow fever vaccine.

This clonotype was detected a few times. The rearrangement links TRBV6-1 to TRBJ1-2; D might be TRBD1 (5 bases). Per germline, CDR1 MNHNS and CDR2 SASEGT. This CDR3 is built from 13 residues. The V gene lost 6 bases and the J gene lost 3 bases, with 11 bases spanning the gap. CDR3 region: CASRPKGHYGYTF. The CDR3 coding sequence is TGTGCCAGCAGGCCCAAGGGACACTATGGCTACACCTTC.

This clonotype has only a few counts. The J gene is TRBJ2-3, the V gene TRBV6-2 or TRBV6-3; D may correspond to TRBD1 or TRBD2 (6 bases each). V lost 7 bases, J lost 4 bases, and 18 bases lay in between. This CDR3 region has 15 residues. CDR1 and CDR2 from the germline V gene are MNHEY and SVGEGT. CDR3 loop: CASTQRGVGADTQYF. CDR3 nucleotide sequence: TGTGCCAGCACCCAAAGGGGGGTTGGGGCAGATACGCAGTATTTT.

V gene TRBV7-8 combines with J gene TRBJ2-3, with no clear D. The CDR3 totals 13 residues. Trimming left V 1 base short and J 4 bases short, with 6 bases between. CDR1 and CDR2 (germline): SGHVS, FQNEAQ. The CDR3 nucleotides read TGTGCCAGCAGCTTAGAGGTTTCAGATACGCAGTATTTT. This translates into CASSLEVSDTQYF. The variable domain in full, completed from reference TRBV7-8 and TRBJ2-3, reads GAGVSQSPRYKVAKRGQDVALRCDPISGHVSLFWYQQALGQGPEFLTYFQNEAQLDKSGLPSDRFFAERPEGSVSTLKIQRTQQEDSAVYLCASSLEVSDTQYFGPGTRLTVL.

The CDR3 DNA sequence: TGTGCCATCAGTGAGACGGGACAGGGATACGAGCAGTACTTC. This encodes CAISETGQGYEQYF. The chain recombines TRBV10-3 with TRBJ2-7; the match to TRBD1 covers 9 bases. The length of the CDR3 is 14 residues. CDR1 ENHRY and CDR2 SYGVKD come from the germline V gene. Trimming cost V 2 bases and J 4 bases; bases outside gene matches: 3.

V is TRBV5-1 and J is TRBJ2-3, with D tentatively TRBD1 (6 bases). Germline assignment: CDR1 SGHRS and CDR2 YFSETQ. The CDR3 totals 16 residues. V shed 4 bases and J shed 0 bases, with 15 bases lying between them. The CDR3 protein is CASSETGNPSTDTQYF. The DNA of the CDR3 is TGCGCCAGCAGCGAAACAGGGAATCCTAGCACAGATACGCAGTATTTT.

CDR3 amino acids: CASSYQGSRSEKLFF. Here the CDR3 DNA reads TGTGCCAGCAGTTACCAGGGGTCGAGAAGTGAAAAACTGTTTTTT. The chain employs TRBV6-5 and TRBJ1-4; D is perhaps TRBD1 (6 bases). Trimming left V 2 bases short and J 7 bases short, with 14 bases between. The CDR3 sequence is 15 residues long. Germline CDR1 reads MNHEY; CDR2 reads SVGAGI.

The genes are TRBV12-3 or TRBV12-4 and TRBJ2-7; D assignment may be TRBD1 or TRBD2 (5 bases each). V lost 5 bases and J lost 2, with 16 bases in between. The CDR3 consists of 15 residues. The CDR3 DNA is TGTGCCAGCAGTACCACCGGGACGGTGCCCTACGAGCAGTACTTC. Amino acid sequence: CASSTTGTVPYEQYF.

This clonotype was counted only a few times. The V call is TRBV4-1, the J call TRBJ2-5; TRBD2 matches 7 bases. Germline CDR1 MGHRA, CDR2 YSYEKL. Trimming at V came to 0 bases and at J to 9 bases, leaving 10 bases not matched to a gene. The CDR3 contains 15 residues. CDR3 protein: CASSQEGGRRGAQYF. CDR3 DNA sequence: TGCGCCAGCAGCCAAGAGGGGGGACGACGGGGGGCCCAGTACTTC.

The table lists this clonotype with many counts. CDR3 DNA sequence: TGCGCCAGCAGTCCCCCGACCAATGAGCAGTTCTTC. It specifies CASSPPTNEQFF. The chain joins TRBV5-1 to TRBJ2-1; D is undetermined. The CDR3 extends over 12 amino acids. Per germline, CDR1 SGHRS and CDR2 YFSETQ. The germline V and J ends were trimmed by 5 bases and 6 bases, with 9 bases remaining between them. Full variable domain (outside the CDR3, taken from reference TRBV5-1 and TRBJ2-1): KAGVTQTPRYLIKTRGQQVTLSCSPISGHRSVSWYQQTPGQGLQFLFEYFSETQRNKGNFPGRFSGRQFSNSRSEMNVSTLELGDSALYLCASSPPTNEQFFGPGTRLTVL.

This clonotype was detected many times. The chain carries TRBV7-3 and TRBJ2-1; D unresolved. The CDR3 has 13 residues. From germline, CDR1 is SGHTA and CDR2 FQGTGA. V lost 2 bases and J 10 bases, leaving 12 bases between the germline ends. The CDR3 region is CASSLLEAGEQFF. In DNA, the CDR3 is TGTGCCAGCAGCTTACTCGAGGCCGGGGAGCAGTTCTTC.

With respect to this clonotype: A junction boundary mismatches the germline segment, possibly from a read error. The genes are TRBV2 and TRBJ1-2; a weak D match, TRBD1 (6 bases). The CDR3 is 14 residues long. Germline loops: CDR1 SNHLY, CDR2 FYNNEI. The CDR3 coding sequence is TGTGCCAGCAGTGAGAACCAAGACAGGACGGGCTGCACCTTC. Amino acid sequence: CASSENQDRTGCTF.

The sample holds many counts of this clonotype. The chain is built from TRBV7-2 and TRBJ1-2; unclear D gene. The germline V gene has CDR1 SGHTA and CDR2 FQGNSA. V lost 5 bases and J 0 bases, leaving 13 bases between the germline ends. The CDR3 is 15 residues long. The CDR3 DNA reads TGTGCCAGCAGCCTCTCACCAGTTTCTAACTATGGCTACACCTTC. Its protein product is CASSLSPVSNYGYTF.

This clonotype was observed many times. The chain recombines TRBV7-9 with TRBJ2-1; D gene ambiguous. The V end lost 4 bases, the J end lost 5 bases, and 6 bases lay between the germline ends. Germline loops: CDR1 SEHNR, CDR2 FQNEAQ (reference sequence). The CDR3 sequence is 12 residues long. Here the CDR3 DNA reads TGTGCCAGCAGCTCCAGCGACAATGAGCAGTTCTTC. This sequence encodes CASSSSDNEQFF.

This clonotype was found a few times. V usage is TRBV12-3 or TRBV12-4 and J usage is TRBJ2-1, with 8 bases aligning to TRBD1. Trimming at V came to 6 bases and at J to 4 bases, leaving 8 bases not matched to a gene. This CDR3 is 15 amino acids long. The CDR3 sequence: CASRDRAGRYNEQFF. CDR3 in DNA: TGTGCCAGCAGGGACAGGGCAGGACGATACAATGAGCAGTTCTTC.

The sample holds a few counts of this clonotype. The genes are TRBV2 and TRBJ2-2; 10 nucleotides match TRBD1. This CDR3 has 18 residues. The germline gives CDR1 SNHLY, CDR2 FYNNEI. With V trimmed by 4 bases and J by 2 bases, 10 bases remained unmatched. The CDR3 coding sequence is TGTGCCAGCAGTGCCGCCCAGGGGACAGGGGTTAACACCGGGGAGCTGTTTTTT. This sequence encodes CASSAAQGTGVNTGELFF. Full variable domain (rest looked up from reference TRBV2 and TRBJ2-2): EPEVTQTPSHQVTQMGQEVILRCVPISNHLYFYWYRQILGQKVEFLVSFYNNEISEKSEIFDDQFSVERPDGSNFTLKIRSTKLEDSAMYFCASSAAQGTGVNTGELFFGEGSRLTVL.

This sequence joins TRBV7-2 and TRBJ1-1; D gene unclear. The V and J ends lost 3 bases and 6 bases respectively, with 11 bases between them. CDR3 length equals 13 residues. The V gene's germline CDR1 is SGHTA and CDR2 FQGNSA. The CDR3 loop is CASSFGRGPEAFF. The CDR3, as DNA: TGTGCCAGCAGCTTTGGCCGCGGCCCTGAAGCTTTCTTT. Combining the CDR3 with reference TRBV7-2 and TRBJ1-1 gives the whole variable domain GAGVSQSPSNKVTEKGKDVELRCDPISGHTALYWYRQSLGQGLEFLIYFQGNSAPDKSGLPSDRFSAERTGGSVSTLTIQRTQQEDSAVYLCASSFGRGPEAFFGQGTRLTVV.

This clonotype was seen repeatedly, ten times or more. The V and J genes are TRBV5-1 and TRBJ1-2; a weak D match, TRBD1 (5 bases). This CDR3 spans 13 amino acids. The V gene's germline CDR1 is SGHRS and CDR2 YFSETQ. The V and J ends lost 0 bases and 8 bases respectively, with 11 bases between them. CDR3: CASSLDQGSGYTF. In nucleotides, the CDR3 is TGCGCCAGCAGCTTGGATCAGGGTAGCGGCTACACCTTC.

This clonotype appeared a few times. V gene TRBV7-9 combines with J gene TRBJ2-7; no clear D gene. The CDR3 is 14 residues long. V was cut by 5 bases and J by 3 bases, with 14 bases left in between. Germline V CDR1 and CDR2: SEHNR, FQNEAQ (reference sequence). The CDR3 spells CASSRGPSNYEQYV. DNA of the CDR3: TGTGCCAGCAGCCGAGGCCCGTCAAACTACGAGCAGTACGTC.